This T cell receptor beta chain was captured in a study of blood T cell repertoires in COVID-19. J lost 3 bases, V lost 3 bases, and 6 bases had no gene match. This CDR3 is built from 15 residues. The germline V gene encodes CDR1 SGHRS and CDR2 YFSETQ. TCRdb's table, derived via immunoSEQ multiplex PCR, lists solely in-frame clones and lacks some. This table has about 330,000 clones, less than 90% appearing once. Recovered participants had two consecutive negative NP/OP PCR tests, healthcare professional clearance, or symptom resolution. The chain carries TRBV5-1 and TRBJ2-5; TRBD1 aligns across 9 bases. The receptor comes from a young woman who had recovered from COVID-19. What was sequenced was PBMCs or T cells enriched from blood (not recorded which). CDR3 sequence reads: CASSSGTGNKETQYF. The CDR3 nucleotides read TGCGCCAGCAGCTCCGGGACAGGGAACAAAGAGACCCAGTACTTC.